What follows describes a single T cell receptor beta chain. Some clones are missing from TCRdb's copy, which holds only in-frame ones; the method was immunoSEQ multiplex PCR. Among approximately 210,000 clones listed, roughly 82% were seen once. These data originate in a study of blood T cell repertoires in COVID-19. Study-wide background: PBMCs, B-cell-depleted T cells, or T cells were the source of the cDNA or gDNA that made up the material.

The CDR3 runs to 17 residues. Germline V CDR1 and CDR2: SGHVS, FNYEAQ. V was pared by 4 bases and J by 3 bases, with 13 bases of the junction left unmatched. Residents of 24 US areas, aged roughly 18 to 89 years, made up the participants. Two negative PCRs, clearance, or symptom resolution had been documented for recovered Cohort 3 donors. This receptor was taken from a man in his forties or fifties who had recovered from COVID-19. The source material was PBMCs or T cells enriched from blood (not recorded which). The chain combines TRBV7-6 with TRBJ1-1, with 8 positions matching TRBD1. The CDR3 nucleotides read TGTGCCAGCAGCTCCATAATCACGACAGGGGTGGACACTGAAGCTTTCTTT. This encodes CASSSIITTGVDTEAFF.